This T cell receptor beta chain originates from a study of blood T cell repertoires in COVID-19. Assay: immunoSEQ multiplex PCR; the TCRdb copy retains only in-frame clones and omits some. Of 390,000 or so clones in the sample, 86% were seen once. Material: peripheral blood. The clonotype originates from a woman aged 30 to 39 with active or convalescent COVID-19.

The CDR3, as DNA: TGTGCCAGTACGGGGACTAGCGGGTCCCTCTCTGGGGCCAACGTCCTGACTTTC. This sequence encodes CASTGTSGSLSGANVLTF. The rearrangement uses TRBV19 and TRBJ2-6, with 12 nucleotides matching TRBD2. The CDR3 consists of 18 residues. Trimming cost V 7 bases and J 0 bases; bases outside gene matches: 7. The germline V gene has CDR1 LNHDA and CDR2 SQIVND (reference sequence).